What follows are 6 T cell receptor beta chains derived from one specimen sequenced in a study of beta chain features in type 1 diabetes (dated by TCRdb to between 2018 and 2020). Study-level results and caveats: Type 1 diabetes patients showed a moderate but significant shortening of TCRB CDR3 length in all four CD4+ subsets.

These receptors have no known antigen. The receptor library was made with the immunoSEQ multiplex PCR assay. The High Capacity cDNA Reverse Transcription Kit was used to reverse transcribe all of the isolated RNA, meaning that expressed TCRB transcripts were what got sequenced. The table comes from immuneACCESS by way of TCRdb, which keeps in-frame sequences with V and J called. Part of the clones is missing from these tables; in studies checked, under half for an unresolved V gene and the rest for unknown reasons. In this sample the table shows about 30,000 clones, approximately 55% of which occur a single time. The ten largest clones represent approximately 1.6% of the sample. The sample was Tregs from blood. What the cell subset or site label conveys for this sample: regulatory CD4+ T cells. These receptors all come from a woman aged 18-29 years with type 1 diabetes.

This rearrangement joins TRBV6-5 to TRBJ1-2, with 7 bases lining up with TRBD1. V was clipped by 6 bases and J by 4 bases; unmatched bases: 5. CDR3 length: 13 amino acids. The germline gives CDR1 MNHEY, CDR2 SVGAGI. The CDR3 region is CASRGGQAYGYTF. CDR3 in DNA: TGTGCCAGCAGGGGTGGACAGGCCTATGGCTACACCTTC.

This clone showed up just once. V is TRBV5-6 and J is TRBJ2-1, with a weak D call TRBD1 (6 bases). Germline lookup yields CDR1 SGHDT and CDR2 YYEEEE. The V end was cut by 4 bases, the J end by 3 bases, with 8 bases between. The length of the CDR3 is 13 residues. In DNA, the CDR3 is TGTGCCAGCAGCACGGGACACTACAATGAGCAGTTCTTC. Amino acid sequence: CASSTGHYNEQFF.

The genes are TRBV5-1 and TRBJ1-2; the match to TRBD1 covers 7 bases. From germline, CDR1 is SGHRS and CDR2 YFSETQ. The CDR3 is 14 residues long. The ends lost 2 bases at V and 2 bases at J; junction bases unmatched: 3. As DNA, the CDR3 is TGCGCCAGCAGCTTTGGACAGGCCAACTATGGCTACACCTTC. It codes for CASSFGQANYGYTF.

V and J are TRBV10-3 and TRBJ2-1, with 12 bases aligning to TRBD2. Germline loops: CDR1 ENHRY, CDR2 SYGVKD. The V gene end was trimmed by 6 bases and the J gene end by 2 bases; junction bases not matched to a gene: 5. This CDR3 comprises 16 residues. CDR3 in DNA: TGTGCCATCAGCGGGACTAGCGGGCTTACCTACAATGAGCAGTTCTTC. This sequence encodes CAISGTSGLTYNEQFF.

The chain joins TRBV7-8 to TRBJ2-2, with TRBD2 matching over 13 bases. This CDR3 has 16 residues. Trimming took 3 bases from V and 7 from J; bases not matched to a gene: 5. Per the germline V gene, CDR1 is SGHVS and CDR2 is FQNEAQ. The CDR3 DNA reads TGTGCCAGCAGCTTTAGACTAGCGGGAGGAGGCGGGGAGCTGTTTTTT. Its translation: CASSFRLAGGGGELFF.

This chain links TRBV7-2 with TRBJ2-6; 7 bases are a match to TRBD2. The CDR3 is 16 amino acids. Trimming took 5 bases from V and 2 from J; bases not matched to a gene: 6. Germline-derived CDR1 and CDR2 are SGHTA and FQGNSA. CDR3 loop: CASSASGGTGANVLTF. CDR3 nucleotides: TGTGCCAGCAGCGCCTCCGGGGGGACTGGGGCCAACGTCCTGACTTTC.